This T cell receptor (beta chain) came from a study of blood T cell repertoires in COVID-19. Overall study context: Italy, Spain and the United States were the sources of the convalescent and acute COVID-19 samples.

The germline V gene encodes CDR1 SGHRS and CDR2 YFSETQ. V gave up 4 bases and J gave up 9 bases; unmatched junction bases: 13. The CDR3 runs to 15 residues. Assay used: immunoSEQ multiplex PCR; TCRdb lists only in-frame clones, some missing. The repertoire has roughly 180,000 clones, around 88% of them found once; the top ten carry about 4.1%. The sample was peripheral blood. This chain links TRBV5-1 with TRBJ2-3; 8 positions match TRBD1. This TCR was sampled from a woman aged 25-40 years with acute or convalescent COVID-19. CDR3 sequence reads: CASSDQGATTNTQYF. The DNA for the CDR3 is TGCGCCAGCAGCGACCAGGGGGCAACCACCAACACGCAGTATTTT.